The text below deals with one T cell receptor beta chain. Germline V CDR1 and CDR2: SGDLS, YYNGEE. V shed 0 bases and J shed 2 bases, with 5 bases lying between them. This CDR3 spans 14 amino acids. Original processing methods: How many nucleated cells were present was estimated from reference gene primer amplification. The method was immunoSEQ multiplex PCR; TCRdb's version includes in-frame clones alone and lacks a portion of them. V and J calls and clone size are those listed in that table; D and trimming were worked out from the DNA. Here the sample spans about 330,000 clones, 75% to 85% being singletons. The sample comes from a study of blood T cell repertoires in COVID-19. Overall study: Samples taken during acute and convalescent COVID-19 were collected in the United States, Italy and Spain. PBMCs, B-cell-depleted T cells, or T cells provided the cDNA or gDNA that made up the material.

Sequenced input: peripheral blood. The chain uses TRBV9 and TRBJ2-2; the D is unclear. This sequence was found in a human donor in a cohort sampled during active COVID-19. The CDR3 is CASSVVYNTGELFF. The CDR3 bases are TGTGCCAGCAGCGTAGTTTATAACACCGGGGAGCTGTTTTTT.